This T cell receptor (beta chain) was documented in a study of T cells in localized non-small cell lung cancer. Only in-frame clones appear in the TCRdb table, and some are missing; sequencing was by immunoSEQ multiplex PCR. The sample lists about 75,000 clones, around 84% occurring once. The CDR3 loop spans 20 amino acids. The sequence was collected from a female donor at least 60 years old with stage I lung adenocarcinoma. The chain joins TRBV21-1 to TRBJ2-1; TRBD2, as called in the table, went unchecked against the DNA. TRBV21-1 is designated a pseudogene. The material sequenced was peripheral blood, taken before any cancer treatment. The CDR3 DNA is TGTGCCAGCAGCAACGGGGCTAGCGGGGGTCCACTTCCCTCCTACAATGAGCAGTTCTTC. Protein product: CASSNGASGGPLPSYNEQFF.